The sequence of this TCR beta chain was determined in a study of blood T cell repertoires in COVID-19. About the study: Sites across the United States, Italy and Spain contributed samples from acute and convalescent COVID-19.

Sequencing was performed with immunoSEQ multiplex PCR; in TCRdb, only in-frame clones are kept and a portion is missing. The table lists a few hundred thousand clones, 70% to 85% of them singletons. This clone was seen more than once but under ten times. V shed 3 bases and J shed 2 bases, with 7 bases lying between them. CDR3 length equals 13 residues. Germline CDR1 and CDR2: MDHEN and SYDVKM. Sequenced material: PBMCs or T cells enriched from blood (not recorded which). This chain links TRBV28 with TRBJ1-1; D remains unclear. The receptor's source is a woman between 40 and 50 years old with acute COVID-19. For the CDR3, the DNA is TGTGCCAGCAGTTTGAGCGGTAACACTGAAGCTTTCTTT. Its protein product is CASSLSGNTEAFF. Full variable domain (outside the CDR3, taken from reference TRBV28 and TRBJ1-1): DVKVTQSSRYLVKRTGEKVFLECVQDMDHENMFWYRQDPGLGLRLIYFSYDVKMKEKGDIPEGYSVSREKKERFSLILESASTNQTSMYLCASSLSGNTEAFFGQGTRLTVV.